This T cell receptor (beta chain) was captured by sequencing in a study of Ad26.COV2.S vaccination and SARS-CoV-2 variants. Sequenced by immunoSEQ multiplex PCR; TCRdb stores in-frame clones only, minus some. The sample yields around 300,000 clones, 85% to 90% seen once. Sample treatment: around 19 received Ad26.COV2.S at low or high dose, single or two shots; about 5 received placebo; per-sample allocation not given. The study sampled participants on day 63 after the first vaccine or placebo injection. This sample comprised peripheral blood, obtained in a trial of Ad26.COV2.S vaccine versus placebo. This TCR was sampled from a person aged 18-60 years who received the Ad26.COV2.S COVID-19 vaccine or a placebo.

The CDR3 DNA follows: TGTGCCAGCTCACCCCCGCTGGGGACAGGGGGCGAAAAACTGTTTTTT. It codes for CASSPPLGTGGEKLFF. The V and J genes are TRBV18 and TRBJ1-4; 12 bases agree with TRBD1. With V trimmed by 3 bases and J by 8 bases, 7 bases remained unmatched. Per the germline V gene, CDR1 is KGHSH and CDR2 is LQKENI. The CDR3 has 16 residues.